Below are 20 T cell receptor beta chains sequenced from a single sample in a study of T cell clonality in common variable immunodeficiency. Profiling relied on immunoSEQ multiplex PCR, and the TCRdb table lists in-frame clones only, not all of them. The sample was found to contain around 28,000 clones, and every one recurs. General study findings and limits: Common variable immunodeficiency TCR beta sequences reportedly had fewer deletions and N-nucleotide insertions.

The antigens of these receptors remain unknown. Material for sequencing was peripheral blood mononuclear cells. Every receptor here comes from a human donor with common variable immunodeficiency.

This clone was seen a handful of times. The covered CDR3 bases are TGTGCCAGCAGTGATAGGGCATCCTTGGGCACAGATACG. Protein product: CASSDRASLGTDT. The full CDR3 is CASSDRASLGTDTQYF. This chain connects TRBV2 to TRBJ2-3; D is uncertain. The read ends 3 residues early relative to the CDR3; the germline J gene fills the gap. Germline assignment: CDR1 SNHLY and CDR2 FYNNEI. The CDR3 is 16 amino acids. V lost 3 bases, J lost 1 base, and 14 bases lay in between.

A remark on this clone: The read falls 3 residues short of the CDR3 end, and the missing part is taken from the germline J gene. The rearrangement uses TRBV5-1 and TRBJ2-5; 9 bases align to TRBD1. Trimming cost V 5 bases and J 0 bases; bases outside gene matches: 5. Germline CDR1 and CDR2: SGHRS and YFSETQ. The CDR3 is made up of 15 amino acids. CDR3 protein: CASRSGQGDQETQYF. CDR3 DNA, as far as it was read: TGCGCCAGCAGGTCGGGACAGGGTGACCAAGAGACC. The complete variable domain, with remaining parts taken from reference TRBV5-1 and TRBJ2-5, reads KAGVTQTPRYLIKTRGQQVTLSCSPISGHRSVSWYQQTPGQGLQFLFEYFSETQRNKGNFPGRFSGRQFSNSRSEMNVSTLELGDSALYLCASRSGQGDQETQYFGPGTRLLVL.

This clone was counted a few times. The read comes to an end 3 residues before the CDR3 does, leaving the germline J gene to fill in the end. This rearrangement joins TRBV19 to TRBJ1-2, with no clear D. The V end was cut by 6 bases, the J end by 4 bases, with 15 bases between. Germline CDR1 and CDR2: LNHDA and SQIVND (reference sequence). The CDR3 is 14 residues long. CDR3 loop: CASRSPRGVYGYTF. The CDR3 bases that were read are TGTGCCAGTAGGAGCCCTCGGGGTGTCTATGGC.

Incomplete CDR3 DNA: TGTGCCAGCAGCCCCTGGGAGCGGGGCAATGAG. Its protein product is CASSPWERGNE. The entire CDR3 reads CASSPWERGNEQFF. The genes are TRBV7-2 and TRBJ2-1, with 7 bases matching TRBD2. The CDR3 end is not reached by the read, which stops 3 residues before it; the germline J gene fills it in. Germline CDR1 is SGHTA and CDR2 is FQGNSA. V was pared by 5 bases and J by 6 bases, with 7 bases of the junction left unmatched. This CDR3 is 14 amino acids long.

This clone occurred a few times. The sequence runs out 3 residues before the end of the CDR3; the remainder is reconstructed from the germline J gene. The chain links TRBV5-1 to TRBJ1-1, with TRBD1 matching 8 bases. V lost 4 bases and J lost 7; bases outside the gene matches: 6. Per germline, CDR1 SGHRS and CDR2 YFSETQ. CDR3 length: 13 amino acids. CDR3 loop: CASSRQGLGEAFF. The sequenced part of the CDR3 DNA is TGCGCCAGCAGCCGACAGGGGTTGGGTGAA.

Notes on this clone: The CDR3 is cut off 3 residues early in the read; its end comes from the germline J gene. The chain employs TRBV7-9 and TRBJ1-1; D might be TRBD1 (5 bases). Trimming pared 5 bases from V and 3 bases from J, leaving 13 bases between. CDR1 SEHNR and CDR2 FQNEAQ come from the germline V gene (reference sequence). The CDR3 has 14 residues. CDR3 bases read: TGTGCCAGCAGCCTCCGCGGGGACGACACTGAA. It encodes CASSLRGDDTE. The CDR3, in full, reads CASSLRGDDTEAFF.

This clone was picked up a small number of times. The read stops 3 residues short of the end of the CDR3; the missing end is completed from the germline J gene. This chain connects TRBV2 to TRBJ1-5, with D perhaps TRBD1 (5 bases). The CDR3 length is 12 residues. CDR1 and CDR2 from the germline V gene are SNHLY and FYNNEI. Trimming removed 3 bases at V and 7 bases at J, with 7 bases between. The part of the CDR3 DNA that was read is TGTGCCAGCAGTGATGGGGGGCAGCCC. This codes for CASSDGGQP. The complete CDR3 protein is CASSDGGQPQHF.

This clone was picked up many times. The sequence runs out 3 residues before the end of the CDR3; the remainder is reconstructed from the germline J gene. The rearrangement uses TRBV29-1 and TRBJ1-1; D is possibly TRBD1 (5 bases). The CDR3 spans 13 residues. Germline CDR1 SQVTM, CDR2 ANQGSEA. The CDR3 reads CSVEDVRQIKAFF. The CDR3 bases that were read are TGCAGCGTTGAAGATGTAAGACAGATCAAA.

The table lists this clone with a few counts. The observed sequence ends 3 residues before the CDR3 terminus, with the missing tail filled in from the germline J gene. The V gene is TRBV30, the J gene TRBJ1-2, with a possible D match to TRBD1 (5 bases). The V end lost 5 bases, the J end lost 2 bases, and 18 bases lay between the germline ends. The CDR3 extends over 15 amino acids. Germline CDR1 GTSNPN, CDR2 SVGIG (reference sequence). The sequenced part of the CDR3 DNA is TGTGCCTGGGGATTCCTGGGGCAGCAGAACTATGGC. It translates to CAWGFLGQQNYG. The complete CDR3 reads CAWGFLGQQNYGYTF.

CDR3 DNA, as far as it was read: TGTGCCAGCAGTTATGGGGGCCGGGAGACC. It translates to CASSYGGRET. The full CDR3 is CASSYGGRETQYF. The rearrangement joins TRBV6-2 or TRBV6-3 to TRBJ2-5; D is possibly TRBD1 (6 bases). Read data end 3 residues before the CDR3 end; the end is taken from the germline J gene. V was trimmed by 3 bases and J by 5 bases, leaving 10 bases between them. This CDR3 region has 13 residues. CDR1 and CDR2 (germline): MNHEY, SVGEGT.

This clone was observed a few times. The sequenced CDR3 bases are TGTGCCAGCAGTACCGACTCTAGCTATGAG. It is translated as CASSTDSSYE. The whole CDR3 protein is CASSTDSSYEQFF. The V and J genes are TRBV6-2 or TRBV6-3 and TRBJ2-1; perhaps TRBD2 as D (5 bases). The CDR3 end is not reached by the read, which stops 3 residues before it; the germline J gene fills it in. CDR3 size: 13 residues. V was trimmed by 5 bases and J by 8 bases, leaving 13 bases between them. Germline assignment: CDR1 MNHEY and CDR2 SVGEGT.

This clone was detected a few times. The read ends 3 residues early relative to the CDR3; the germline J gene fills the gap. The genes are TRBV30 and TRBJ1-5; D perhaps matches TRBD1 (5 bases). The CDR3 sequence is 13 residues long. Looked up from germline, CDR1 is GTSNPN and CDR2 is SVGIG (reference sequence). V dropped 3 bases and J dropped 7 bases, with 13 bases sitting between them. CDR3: CAWSLGVEQPQHF. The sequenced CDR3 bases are TGTGCCTGGAGCCTAGGGGTTGAACAGCCC.

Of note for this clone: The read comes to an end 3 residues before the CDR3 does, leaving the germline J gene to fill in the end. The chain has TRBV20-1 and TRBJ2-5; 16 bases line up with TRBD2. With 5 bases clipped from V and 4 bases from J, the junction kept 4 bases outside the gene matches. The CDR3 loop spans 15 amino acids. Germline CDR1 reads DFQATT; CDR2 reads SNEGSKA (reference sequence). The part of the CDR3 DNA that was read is TGCAGTGCTGACGGGACTAGCGGGGGGGCAGAGACC. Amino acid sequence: CSADGTSGGAET. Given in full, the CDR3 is CSADGTSGGAETQYF.

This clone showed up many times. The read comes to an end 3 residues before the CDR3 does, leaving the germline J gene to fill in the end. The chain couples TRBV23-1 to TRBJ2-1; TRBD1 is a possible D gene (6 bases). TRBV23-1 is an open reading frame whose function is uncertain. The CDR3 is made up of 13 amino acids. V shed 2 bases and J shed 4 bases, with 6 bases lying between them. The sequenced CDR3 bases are TGCGCCAGCAGTCAACAGGGGTACAATGAG. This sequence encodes CASSQQGYNE. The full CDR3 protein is CASSQQGYNEQFF.

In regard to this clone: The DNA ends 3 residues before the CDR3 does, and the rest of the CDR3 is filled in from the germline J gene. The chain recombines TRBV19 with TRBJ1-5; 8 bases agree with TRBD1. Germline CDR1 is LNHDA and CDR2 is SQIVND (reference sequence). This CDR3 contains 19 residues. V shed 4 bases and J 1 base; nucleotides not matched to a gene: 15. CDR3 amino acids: CASSKSPGQALGSNQPQHF. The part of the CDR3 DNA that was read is TGTGCCAGTAGTAAGAGTCCGGGACAGGCTTTGGGGAGCAATCAGCCC.

CDR3: CSARKRGGGIDEQFF. CDR3 DNA (partial): TGCAGTGCTAGAAAGCGGGGGGGCGGGATCGATGAG. The rearrangement joins TRBV20-1 to TRBJ2-1, with TRBD2 identical over 10 bases. Read sequence stops 3 residues before the CDR3 end, and the germline J gene provides the missing end. V gave up 2 bases and J gave up 8 bases; unmatched junction bases: 9. This CDR3 has 15 amino acids. CDR1 and CDR2 from the germline V gene are DFQATT and SNEGSKA (reference sequence).

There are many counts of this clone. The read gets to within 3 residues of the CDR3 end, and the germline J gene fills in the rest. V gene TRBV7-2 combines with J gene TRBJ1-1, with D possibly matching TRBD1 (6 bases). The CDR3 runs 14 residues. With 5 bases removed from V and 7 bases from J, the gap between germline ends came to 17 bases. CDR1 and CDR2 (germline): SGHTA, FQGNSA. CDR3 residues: CASSPDSTPVEAFF. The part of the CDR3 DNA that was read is TGTGCCAGCAGCCCGGACAGTACTCCGGTTGAA. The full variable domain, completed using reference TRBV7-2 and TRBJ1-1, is GAGVSQSPSNKVTEKGKDVELRCDPISGHTALYWYRQSLGQGLEFLIYFQGNSAPDKSGLPSDRFSAERTGGSVSTLTIQRTQQEDSAVYLCASSPDSTPVEAFFGQGTRLTVV.

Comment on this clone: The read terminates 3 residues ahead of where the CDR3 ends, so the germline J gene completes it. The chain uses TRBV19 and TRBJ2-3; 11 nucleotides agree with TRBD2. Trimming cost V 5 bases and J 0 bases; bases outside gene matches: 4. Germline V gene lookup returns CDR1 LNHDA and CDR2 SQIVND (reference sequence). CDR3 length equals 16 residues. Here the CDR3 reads CASSSWTSGSTDTQYF. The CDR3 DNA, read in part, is TGTGCCAGTAGTTCCTGGACTAGCGGGAGCACAGATACG.

CDR3 sequence: CASSMWDRGVQPQHF. The CDR3 DNA, read in part, is TGTGCCAGCAGCATGTGGGACAGGGGGGTCCAGCCC. The chain recombines TRBV13 with TRBJ1-5; 11 bases align to TRBD1. Sequencing ends 3 residues short of the CDR3 end; the germline J gene provides the rest. V lost 5 bases to trimming and J lost 7 bases; unmatched junction nucleotides: 7. Germline CDR1 and CDR2: PRHDT and FYEKMQ (reference sequence). The CDR3 is made up of 15 amino acids.

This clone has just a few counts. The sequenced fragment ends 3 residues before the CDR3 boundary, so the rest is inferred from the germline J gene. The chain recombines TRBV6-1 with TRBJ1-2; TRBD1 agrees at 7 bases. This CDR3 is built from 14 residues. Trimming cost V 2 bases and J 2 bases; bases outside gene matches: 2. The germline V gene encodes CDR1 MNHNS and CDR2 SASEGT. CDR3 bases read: TGTGCCAGCAGTGAATGGGGACAGAACTATGGC. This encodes CASSEWGQNYG. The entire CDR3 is CASSEWGQNYGYTF.